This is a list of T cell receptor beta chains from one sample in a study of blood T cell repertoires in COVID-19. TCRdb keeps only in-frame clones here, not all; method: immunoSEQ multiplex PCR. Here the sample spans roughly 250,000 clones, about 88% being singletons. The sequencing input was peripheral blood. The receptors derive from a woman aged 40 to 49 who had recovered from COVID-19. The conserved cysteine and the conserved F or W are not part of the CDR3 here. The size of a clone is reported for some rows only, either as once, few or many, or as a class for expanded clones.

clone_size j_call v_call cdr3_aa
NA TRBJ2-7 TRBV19 ASSRVAGGPLYEQY
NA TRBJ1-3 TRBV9 ASSVDPPGSGNTIY
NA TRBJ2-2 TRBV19 ASRYGWGGRNTGELF
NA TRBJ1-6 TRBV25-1 ASSEVQGINSPLH
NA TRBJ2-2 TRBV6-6 ASCGGGIGELF
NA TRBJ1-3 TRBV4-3 ASSPSVGYGNTIY
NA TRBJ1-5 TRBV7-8 ASSPGPGQGSGNQPQH
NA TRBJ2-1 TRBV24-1 ATSDFRGGNEQF
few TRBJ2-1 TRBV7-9 ASSLVVREADEQF
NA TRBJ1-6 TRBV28 ASIPGQGFWSPLH
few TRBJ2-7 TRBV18 ASSPLLGTGVLEQY
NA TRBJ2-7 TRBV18 ASSPPGLAGAFSYEQY
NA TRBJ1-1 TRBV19 ASSTTTNTEAF
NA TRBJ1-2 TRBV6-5 ASRQTGENYGYT
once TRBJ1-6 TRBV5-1 ASSLGTQGAYSPLH
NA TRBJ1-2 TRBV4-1 ASSQEGTQGDYGYT
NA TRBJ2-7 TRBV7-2 ASSLAGAYEQY
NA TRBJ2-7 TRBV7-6 ASSLTDRNSYEQY
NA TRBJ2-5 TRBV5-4 ASSLVGGIQAQY
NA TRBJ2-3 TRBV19 ASTLGLGAGTQY
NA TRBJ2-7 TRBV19 ASSPGGGMSSYEQY
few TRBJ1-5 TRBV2 ASSTGTGGDQPQH
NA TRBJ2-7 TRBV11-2 ASSLVAGAPYEQY
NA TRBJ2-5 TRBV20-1 SASLSETQY
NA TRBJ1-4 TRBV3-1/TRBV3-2 ASSGLAEKLF
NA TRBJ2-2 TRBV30 AWSVRRDNGELF
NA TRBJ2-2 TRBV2 ASTLVIANTGELF
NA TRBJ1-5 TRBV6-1 ASSGGTGMGVSPQH
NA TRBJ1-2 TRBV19 ASSRDRGQYGYT